A single sample is the source of the 14 T cell receptor beta chains below, sequenced in a study of T cell clonality in common variable immunodeficiency. Only in-frame clones appear in the TCRdb table, and some are missing; sequencing was by immunoSEQ multiplex PCR. The sample was found to contain roughly 55,000 clones, and every one recurs. Sequenced: peripheral blood mononuclear cells. The receptors here all came from a person aged 18-69 years in good health.

This clone was seen a handful of times. The missing CDR3 end, 3 residues past where the read stops, is filled in from the germline J gene. J is TRBJ1-2 and V is TRBV7-9; TRBD1 matches 8 bases. Germline V gene lookup returns CDR1 SEHNR and CDR2 FQNEAQ (reference sequence). The CDR3 totals 11 residues. The ends lost 8 bases at V and 6 bases at J; junction bases unmatched: 2. CDR3 sequence: CASAGGNGYTF. CDR3 bases read: TGTGCCAGCGCAGGGGGCAATGGC. The variable domain in full, completed from reference TRBV7-9 and TRBJ1-2, reads DTGVSQNPRHKITKRGQNVTFRCDPISEHNRLYWYRQTLGQGPEFLTYFQNEAQLEKSRLLSDRFSAERPKGSFSTLEIQRTEQGDSAMYLCASAGGNGYTFGSGTRLTVV.

The table lists this clone with many counts. The read comes to an end 3 residues before the CDR3 does, leaving the germline J gene to fill in the end. The chain uses TRBV29-1 and TRBJ1-2; D may be TRBD1 (6 bases). V was trimmed by 0 bases and J by 1 base, leaving 9 bases between them. In germline, CDR1 is SQVTM, CDR2 ANQGSEA. CDR3 length equals 14 residues. Incomplete CDR3 DNA: TGCAGCGTTGAAGAGACAGGAATTAACTATGGC. This translates into CSVEETGINYG. In full, the CDR3 is CSVEETGINYGYTF.

This clone was recorded at least ten times. The read terminates 3 residues ahead of where the CDR3 ends, so the germline J gene completes it. The rearrangement links TRBV20-1 to TRBJ1-5, with D maybe TRBD1 (6 bases). Per the germline V gene, CDR1 is DFQATT and CDR2 is SNEGSKA (reference sequence). CDR3 length: 15 amino acids. The part of the CDR3 DNA that was read is TGCAACAAATCTAACAGGGAGTCGAGCAATCAGCCC. It specifies CNKSNRESSNQP. The whole CDR3 sequence is CNKSNRESSNQPQHF.

The table lists this clone with many counts. The CDR3 is cut off 3 residues early in the read; its end comes from the germline J gene. The genes are TRBV29-1 and TRBJ1-5, with TRBD1 as a possible D gene (6 bases). V was trimmed by 6 bases and J by 0 bases, leaving 9 bases between them. The CDR3 loop spans 13 amino acids. CDR1 SQVTM and CDR2 ANQGSEA come from the germline V gene. CDR3 sequence reads: CSVRTDSNQPQHF. The CDR3 bases that were read are TGCAGCGTCAGGACAGATAGCAATCAGCCC.

This clone was detected ten times or more. The read stops 3 residues short of the end of the CDR3; the missing end is completed from the germline J gene. The chain employs TRBV2 and TRBJ2-3, with D tentatively TRBD2 (6 bases). The V and J ends lost 2 bases and 2 bases respectively, with 14 bases between them. There are 16 residues in the CDR3. Germline CDR1 SNHLY, CDR2 FYNNEI. The CDR3 loop is CASSEYHGGATDTQYF. Incomplete CDR3 DNA: TGTGCCAGCAGTGAATATCACGGAGGGGCCACAGATACG.

This clone was counted ten times or more. The CDR3 DNA, read in part, is TGCGCCAGCAGCTTGGGGCTAGCGGGATTAGGGTCAGATACG. It codes for CASSLGLAGLGSDT. The entire CDR3 protein is CASSLGLAGLGSDTQYF. V and J are TRBV5-1 and TRBJ2-3, with 9 positions matching TRBD2. Read data end 3 residues before the CDR3 end; the end is taken from the germline J gene. CDR1 is SGHRS, CDR2 YFSETQ, per germline. The CDR3 length is 17 residues. V dropped 0 bases and J dropped 4; count of bases not matched to a gene: 9.

The sample holds many counts of this clone. The CDR3 is cut off 3 residues early in the read; its end comes from the germline J gene. The chain links TRBV10-1 to TRBJ1-1, with a possible D match to TRBD1 (5 bases). V lost 8 bases, J lost 4 bases, and 14 bases lay in between. The length of the CDR3 is 13 residues. CDR1 and CDR2 (germline): WNHNN, SYGVQD (reference sequence). CDR3 residues: CASAWGDGTEAFF. The part of the CDR3 DNA that was read is TGCGCCAGCGCTTGGGGGGATGGCACTGAA.

This clone showed up many times. The missing CDR3 end, 3 residues past where the read stops, is filled in from the germline J gene. This chain joins TRBV7-2 and TRBJ2-3; D might be TRBD1 (5 bases). This CDR3 has 13 amino acids. Germline loops: CDR1 SGHTA, CDR2 FQGNSA. V gave up 3 bases and J gave up 6 bases, with 10 bases separating them. CDR3 DNA (partial): TGTGCCAGCAGCTTGCAGGGTCCCGATACG. This encodes CASSLQGPDT. The whole CDR3 protein reads CASSLQGPDTQYF.

This clone was detected ten times or more. Read data end 3 residues before the CDR3 end; the end is taken from the germline J gene. V is TRBV28 and J is TRBJ2-1; 8 bases are a match to TRBD2. This CDR3 has 16 residues. Germline CDR1 MDHEN, CDR2 SYDVKM. With 4 bases clipped from V and 7 bases from J, the junction kept 12 bases outside the gene matches. CDR3 sequence reads: CASSSTSAHLRNEQFF. The CDR3 DNA, read in part, is TGTGCCAGCAGTTCGACTAGCGCTCACTTAAGGAATGAG.

This clone was picked up many times. The CDR3 end is not reached by the read, which stops 3 residues before it; the germline J gene fills it in. This chain connects TRBV12-3 or TRBV12-4 to TRBJ2-5, with 7 bases lining up with TRBD2. The CDR3 is 16 amino acids. Trimming at V came to 2 bases and at J to 4 bases, leaving 10 bases not matched to a gene. The CDR3 protein is CASSLQRDHTGETQYF. The part of the CDR3 DNA that was read is TGTGCCAGCAGTTTACAGCGGGACCACACTGGAGAGACC.

This clone has a count of ten or more. Read data end 3 residues before the CDR3 end; the end is taken from the germline J gene. This chain connects TRBV19 to TRBJ2-1, with no clear D. The CDR3 has 14 amino acids. From germline, CDR1 is LNHDA and CDR2 SQIVND (reference sequence). Trimming cost V 3 bases and J 1 base, with 7 bases left between them. The CDR3 here is CASSMKRSYNEQFF. CDR3 bases read: TGTGCCAGTAGTATGAAGCGTTCCTACAATGAG.

This clone was picked up many times. The covered CDR3 bases are TGCGCCAGCAGCTTGGGAGCTAGCTTGAAAGAGACC. Amino acid sequence: CASSLGASLKET. The full CDR3 protein is CASSLGASLKETQYF. The chain uses TRBV5-1 and TRBJ2-5; a weak D match, TRBD2 (5 bases). The read is 3 residues too short to cover the CDR3 end, so that end is filled in from the germline J gene. There are 15 residues in the CDR3. Germline V CDR1 and CDR2: SGHRS, YFSETQ. V lost 0 bases and J 3 bases, leaving 12 bases between the germline ends.

In its sample, this clone was seen many times. The CDR3: CASGIVGRRGETQYF. The DNA read from the CDR3 is TGCGCCAGCGGGATTGTCGGGAGGAGGGGAGAGACC. The chain recombines TRBV5-1 with TRBJ2-5, with 7 bases lining up with TRBD2. The CDR3 is cut off 3 residues early in the read; its end comes from the germline J gene. With 7 bases clipped from V and 4 bases from J, the junction kept 13 bases outside the gene matches. In germline, CDR1 is SGHRS, CDR2 YFSETQ. The CDR3 extends over 15 amino acids.

This clone was counted at least ten times. Read coverage stops 3 residues before the CDR3 terminus; the germline J gene supplies the remainder. This rearrangement joins TRBV4-1 to TRBJ1-2; the match to TRBD1 covers 9 bases. The germline CDR1 and CDR2 sequences are MGHRA and YSYEKL. CDR3 length equals 14 residues. Trimming at V came to 3 bases and at J to 5 bases, leaving 4 bases not matched to a gene. Here the CDR3 reads CASSQTGGPYGYTF. The covered CDR3 bases are TGCGCCAGCAGCCAGACAGGGGGACCTTATGGC.